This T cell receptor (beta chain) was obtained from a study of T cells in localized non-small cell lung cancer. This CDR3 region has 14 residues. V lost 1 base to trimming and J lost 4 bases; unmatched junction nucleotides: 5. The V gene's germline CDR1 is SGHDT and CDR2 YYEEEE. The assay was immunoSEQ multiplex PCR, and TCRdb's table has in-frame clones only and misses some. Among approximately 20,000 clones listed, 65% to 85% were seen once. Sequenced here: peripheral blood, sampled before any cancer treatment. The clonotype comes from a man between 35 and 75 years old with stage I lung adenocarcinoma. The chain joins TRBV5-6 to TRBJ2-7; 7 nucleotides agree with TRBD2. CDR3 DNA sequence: TGTGCCAGCAGCTTGACGGGAGGTACTTACGAGCAGTACTTC. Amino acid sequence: CASSLTGGTYEQYF.